The clone carrying this T cell receptor (beta chain) turned up a few times. The antigen is not known. Only in-frame clones appear in the TCRdb table, and some are missing; sequencing was by immunoSEQ multiplex PCR. The sample includes approximately 30,000 clones, roughly 85% of them seen just once. These data are taken from a study of a mutant IDH1 vaccine in newly diagnosed glioma. Study details: The study started vaccination 4-6 weeks after radiotherapy alone, or with temozolomide cycles. Prior therapy was radiotherapy, temozolomide, or both; most received both.

V was clipped by 0 bases and J by 4 bases, with 13 bases between them. Germline V lookup: CDR1 GTSNPN, CDR2 SVGIG (reference sequence). CDR3 length equals 15 residues. The time point was: week 23, last vaccination. What each vaccine dose contained was 300 ug of mutant IDH1 20-mer peptide, accompanied by topical imiquimod. Whole-study findings and limits: Researchers report vaccine-induced immune responses in roughly 94% of patients.

This rearrangement joins TRBV30 to TRBJ1-3; D is unresolved. Sequencing was performed on PBMCs, taken from a glioma patient whose treatment included an IDH1 peptide vaccine. The receptor was derived from a woman in her thirties with glioma. Here the CDR3 reads CAWSVTSVEGNTIYF. The CDR3 region has the DNA TGTGCCTGGAGTGTAACCAGCGTTGAAGGAAACACCATATATTTT.